One TCR beta chain is described in this entry. Antigen unknown. The data were taken from a study of cytomegalovirus exposure and HLA in healthy donors. Study-level results: Donors belonging to an Asian-associated ancestry cluster reportedly showed fewer N-insertions in productive TCRs than the approximately 700-donor mean, according to what a later analysis found. Rarity held for most TCR sequences, but there were some public TCRs that occurred in many donors. Rates of TCR association differed by HLA locus in a later analysis, with DRB1 highest and HLA-C lowest.

It was with 60 Vbeta and 13 Jbeta primers that the PCR ran. This table comes from immunoSEQ multiplex PCR, and its TCRdb copy is limited to in-frame clones, with some not included. The sample consists of about 130,000 clones, about 82% of them appearing once. The sequenced sample was PBMCs. The source is a boy between 10 and 17 years old in good health and CMV-seronegative.

CDR3 protein: CASFAPTGPGYTF. The CDR3 DNA reads TGTGCCAGCTTCGCCCCGACAGGGCCCGGCTACACCTTC. This rearrangement joins TRBV27 to TRBJ1-2; 7 positions agree with TRBD1. Per the germline V gene, CDR1 is MNHEY and CDR2 is SMNVEV (reference sequence). This CDR3 has 13 amino acids. The ends lost 8 bases at V and 8 bases at J; junction bases unmatched: 11.